The rows below give T cell receptor beta chains drawn from one sample of a study of cytomegalovirus exposure and HLA in healthy donors. Produced via immunoSEQ multiplex PCR; TCRdb's table is partial and in-frame only. This table has some 94,000 clones, just under 70% appearing once. Sequenced material: PBMCs. The receptors originated from a man aged 50-60 years in good health and CMV-seronegative. Each CDR3 is given without its conserved first and last residue.

ASCKGGGDTQY,11,TRBJ2-3,TRBV7-8
ASSPRVAPGYT,11,TRBJ1-2,TRBV6-5
ASSPGTGNIQPQH,13,TRBJ1-5,TRBV7-8
ASRPGLAGAPSTDTQY,16,TRBJ2-3,TRBV12-2
ASVLYGYT,8,TRBJ1-2,TRBV6-1
ASRLAGGQETQY,12,TRBJ2-5,TRBV5-4
ASSYSRGLGYEQY,13,TRBJ2-7,TRBV6-6
ASRREPSYNEQF,12,TRBJ2-1,TRBV19
ASSDRQVYGYT,11,TRBJ1-2,TRBV6-4
AISETANYNEQF,12,TRBJ2-1,TRBV10-3
ASSESGQGYRDTQY,14,TRBJ2-3,TRBV25-1
ASSPDLATADTQY,13,TRBJ2-3,TRBV5-4
ASTPPGTGQYNEQF,14,TRBJ2-1,TRBV2
ASTDGTGQSGNTIY,14,TRBJ1-3,TRBV6-6
ASSHGQLVQGTQY,13,TRBJ2-5,TRBV9
ASSLASGQGKLF,12,TRBJ1-4,TRBV5-1
ASSGDSRSNYGYT,13,TRBJ1-2,TRBV5-6
ASSERDRVLSNQPQH,15,TRBJ1-5,TRBV2
ATAGQPWHEQY,11,TRBJ2-7,TRBV6-6
ASSQVGENTEAF,12,TRBJ1-1,TRBV4-1
AISELTGDRF,10,TRBJ2-1,TRBV10-3
ASRVAGTDTQY,11,TRBJ2-3,TRBV6-1
ASSEAGAGMSAQH,13,TRBJ1-5,TRBV2
ASSWVIGAADEQY,13,TRBJ2-7,TRBV4-1
ASSYGDRPWTQY,12,TRBJ2-5,TRBV6-5
ASSLSGQGFYEQY,13,TRBJ2-7,TRBV5-4
ASSPPTSGYDNEQF,14,TRBJ2-1,TRBV11-3
ASRRIAGEGYNEQF,14,TRBJ2-1,TRBV7-2
ATSINRGSSGNTIY,14,TRBJ1-3,TRBV15